The clone carrying this T cell receptor (beta chain) was counted many times. Its antigen is currently unknown. This specimen belongs to a study of CD8+CD57+ T cells in acquired aplastic anemia. On the study more broadly: Among healthy donors, CD4+ cells averaged roughly 11 million reads. General observations from the study: Both patients and controls carried the same twenty-nine CD8+ CDR3 sequences.

The CDR3 has 14 residues. V shed 3 bases and J 10 bases; nucleotides not matched to a gene: 4. Germline V gives CDR1 SEHNR, CDR2 FQNEAQ (reference sequence). Profiles of TCR beta VDJ and CDR3 were generated from a genomic DNA template. TCRdb reprocessed the reads with MiXCR, giving one entry per CDR3 protein. The sample gives some 190,000 distinct CDR3 sequences, about half of which show up once; approximately 2.9% is in the top ten. This sequence was found in a human donor in good health. The V and J genes are TRBV7-9 and TRBJ2-1, with TRBD2 matching 12 bases. Sequencing was carried out using sorted CD4+, CD8+, or CD8+CD57+ T cells (not recorded which) from PBMCs. CDR3 sequence (DNA): TGTGCCAGCAGCTTGACTAGCGGGAGTCACGAGCAGTTCTTC. Translation: CASSLTSGSHEQFF.